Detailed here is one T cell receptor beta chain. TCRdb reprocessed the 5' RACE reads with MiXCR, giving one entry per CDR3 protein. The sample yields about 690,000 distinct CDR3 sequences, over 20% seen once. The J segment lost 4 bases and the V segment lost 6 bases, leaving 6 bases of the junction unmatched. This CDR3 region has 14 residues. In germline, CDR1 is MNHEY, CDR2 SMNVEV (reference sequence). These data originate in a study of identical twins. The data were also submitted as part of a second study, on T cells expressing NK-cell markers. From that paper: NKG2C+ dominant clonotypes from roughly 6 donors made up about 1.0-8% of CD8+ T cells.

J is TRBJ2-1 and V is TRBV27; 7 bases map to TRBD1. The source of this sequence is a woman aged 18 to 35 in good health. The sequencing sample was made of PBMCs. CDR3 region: CASRPAGGYNEQFF. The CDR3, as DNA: TGTGCCAGCAGGCCTGCAGGGGGTTACAATGAGCAGTTCTTC.